These T cell receptor beta chains were read from a single sample in a study of CD8+ T cells in alopecia areata. Sequencing used immunoSEQ multiplex PCR; TCRdb keeps in-frame clones, though not all of them. Here the sample spans 110,000 or so clones, approximately 51% being singletons. Sequences were derived from CD4+ T cells sorted from blood, sampled at week 24, from a patient treated with tofacitinib. The receptors here all came from a human donor with alopecia areata. Both conserved end residues are part of each CDR3. The order of the fields is CDR3 length, clone size, D gene, J gene, V gene, CDR3 protein, CDR3 DNA. D genes are given only for firm matches. Size is omitted from some rows. Given values are once, few, many or a class for expanded clones.

CDR3 length: 12; clone size: .; D gene: .; J gene: TRBJ1-2; V gene: TRBV18; CDR3 protein: CASSPQSDGYTF; CDR3 DNA: TGTGCCAGCTCACCACAGTCGGATGGCTACACCTTC
CDR3 length: 13; clone size: .; D gene: TRBD2; J gene: TRBJ2-1; V gene: TRBV30; CDR3 protein: CAWNIGGAGALFF; CDR3 DNA: TGTGCCTGGAACATCGGGGGGGCGGGGGCACTGTTCTTC
CDR3 length: 14; clone size: once; D gene: .; J gene: TRBJ1-1; V gene: TRBV29-1; CDR3 protein: CSVAEWGANTEAFF; CDR3 DNA: TGCAGCGTTGCGGAATGGGGCGCGAACACTGAAGCTTTCTTT
CDR3 length: 14; clone size: few; D gene: .; J gene: TRBJ1-1; V gene: TRBV29-1; CDR3 protein: CSVGKTGPNTEAFF; CDR3 DNA: TGCAGCGTTGGGAAGACAGGACCCAACACTGAAGCTTTCTTT
CDR3 length: 14; clone size: .; D gene: .; J gene: TRBJ2-6; V gene: TRBV5-1; CDR3 protein: CASSWGSGANVLTF; CDR3 DNA: TGCGCCAGCAGCTGGGGGTCCGGGGCCAACGTCCTGACTTTC
CDR3 length: 18; clone size: .; D gene: TRBD1; J gene: TRBJ1-2; V gene: TRBV25-1; CDR3 protein: CASSEIGTGNPPSGGYTF; CDR3 DNA: TGTGCCAGCAGTGAAATTGGGACAGGAAATCCACCCTCAGGTGGCTACACCTTC
CDR3 length: 15; clone size: .; D gene: TRBD1; J gene: TRBJ2-3; V gene: TRBV5-1; CDR3 protein: CASSLAGQTTDTQYF; CDR3 DNA: TGCGCCAGCAGCTTGGCGGGACAGACCACAGATACGCAGTATTTT
CDR3 length: 14; clone size: few; D gene: TRBD1; J gene: TRBJ2-1; V gene: TRBV29-1; CDR3 protein: CSVREGGGYNEQFF; CDR3 DNA: TGCAGCGTTCGGGAAGGGGGCGGGTACAATGAGCAGTTCTTC
CDR3 length: 12; clone size: .; D gene: .; J gene: TRBJ1-6; V gene: TRBV2; CDR3 protein: CASRPGNSPLHF; CDR3 DNA: TGTGCCAGCAGACCGGGTAATTCACCCCTCCACTTT
CDR3 length: 15; clone size: .; D gene: .; J gene: TRBJ2-2; V gene: TRBV6-5; CDR3 protein: CASSYGGDSAGELFF; CDR3 DNA: TGTGCCAGCAGTTACGGGGGAGACAGTGCCGGGGAGCTGTTTTTT
CDR3 length: 15; clone size: .; D gene: .; J gene: TRBJ2-1; V gene: TRBV7-2; CDR3 protein: CASTPLQRGYNEQFF; CDR3 DNA: TGTGCCAGCACTCCCCTACAAAGAGGATACAATGAGCAGTTCTTC
CDR3 length: 13; clone size: .; D gene: .; J gene: TRBJ2-2; V gene: TRBV15; CDR3 protein: CATSSRRSGELFF; CDR3 DNA: TGTGCCACCAGCAGCAGAAGGTCTGGGGAGCTGTTTTTT
CDR3 length: 17; clone size: few; D gene: .; J gene: TRBJ1-2; V gene: TRBV23-1; CDR3 protein: CASSQSPGRAPCYGYTF; CDR3 DNA: TGCGCCAGCAGTCAATCTCCGGGGAGAGCACCTTGCTATGGCTACACCTTC
CDR3 length: 16; clone size: .; D gene: TRBD2; J gene: TRBJ2-3; V gene: TRBV18; CDR3 protein: CASSLNYLAGADTQYF; CDR3 DNA: TGTGCCAGCTCCCTAAACTACCTAGCGGGGGCAGATACGCAGTATTTT
CDR3 length: 16; clone size: few; D gene: .; J gene: TRBJ2-7; V gene: TRBV27; CDR3 protein: CASSPLLRQMTYEQYF; CDR3 DNA: TGTGCCAGCAGTCCCCTACTCCGACAGATGACCTACGAGCAGTACTTC
CDR3 length: 13; clone size: .; D gene: TRBD1; J gene: TRBJ2-7; V gene: TRBV30; CDR3 protein: CASLDRASYEQYF; CDR3 DNA: TGTGCCTCATTGGACAGGGCCTCCTACGAGCAGTACTTC
CDR3 length: 13; clone size: once; D gene: TRBD2; J gene: TRBJ2-5; V gene: TRBV9; CDR3 protein: CASSPGGQETQYF; CDR3 DNA: TGTGCCAGCAGCCCCGGGGGGCAAGAGACCCAGTACTTC
CDR3 length: 12; clone size: few; D gene: TRBD1; J gene: TRBJ2-5; V gene: TRBV29-1; CDR3 protein: CSVNRGLETQYF; CDR3 DNA: TGCAGCGTGAACAGGGGGCTGGAGACCCAGTACTTC
CDR3 length: 13; clone size: few; D gene: .; J gene: TRBJ2-7; V gene: TRBV7-2; CDR3 protein: CASRLSGSYEQYF; CDR3 DNA: TGTGCCAGCAGGCTCTCGGGCTCCTACGAGCAGTACTTC
CDR3 length: 12; clone size: .; D gene: TRBD1; J gene: TRBJ2-7; V gene: TRBV29-1; CDR3 protein: CSVETGAGEQYF; CDR3 DNA: TGCAGCGTAGAGACAGGGGCCGGCGAGCAGTACTTC
CDR3 length: 17; clone size: .; D gene: TRBD1; J gene: TRBJ2-4; V gene: TRBV5-1; CDR3 protein: CASSLGQGKFGKNIQYF; CDR3 DNA: TGCGCCAGCAGCTTGGGACAGGGGAAATTCGGCAAAAACATTCAGTACTTC
CDR3 length: 13; clone size: .; D gene: .; J gene: TRBJ1-1; V gene: TRBV29-1; CDR3 protein: CSVELGAGTEAFF; CDR3 DNA: TGCAGCGTTGAATTAGGGGCTGGGACTGAAGCTTTCTTT
CDR3 length: 16; clone size: few; D gene: TRBD2; J gene: TRBJ2-3; V gene: TRBV15; CDR3 protein: CATSRSGGAGTDTQYF; CDR3 DNA: TGTGCCACCAGCCGTAGCGGGGGGGCTGGCACAGATACGCAGTATTTT
CDR3 length: 12; clone size: .; D gene: .; J gene: TRBJ1-4; V gene: TRBV30; CDR3 protein: CAWSDSVEKLFF; CDR3 DNA: TGTGCCTGGAGTGATTCTGTGGAAAAACTGTTTTTT
CDR3 length: 14; clone size: .; D gene: .; J gene: TRBJ2-4; V gene: TRBV13; CDR3 protein: CASTRTLAKNIQYF; CDR3 DNA: TGTGCCAGCACCCGTACGCTAGCCAAAAACATTCAGTACTTC
CDR3 length: 11; clone size: .; D gene: .; J gene: TRBJ2-5; V gene: TRBV6-6; CDR3 protein: CASSAQETQYF; CDR3 DNA: TGTGCCAGCAGTGCTCAAGAGACCCAGTACTTC
CDR3 length: 14; clone size: .; D gene: .; J gene: TRBJ1-2; V gene: TRBV2; CDR3 protein: CASSEVQGFRGYTF; CDR3 DNA: TGTGCCAGCAGTGAAGTTCAGGGATTCCGCGGCTACACCTTC
CDR3 length: 12; clone size: .; D gene: .; J gene: TRBJ1-1; V gene: TRBV7-9; CDR3 protein: CASSLMTQGAFF; CDR3 DNA: TGTGCCAGCAGCTTAATGACACAGGGAGCTTTCTTT
CDR3 length: 14; clone size: .; D gene: .; J gene: TRBJ1-5; V gene: TRBV5-6; CDR3 protein: CASSPWGRLQPQHF; CDR3 DNA: TGTGCCAGCAGCCCGTGGGGAAGATTGCAGCCCCAGCATTTT
CDR3 length: 15; clone size: .; D gene: .; J gene: TRBJ2-3; V gene: TRBV4-2; CDR3 protein: CASSLRPDNTDTQYF; CDR3 DNA: TGTGCCAGCAGCCTACGCCCTGACAACACAGATACGCAGTATTTT
CDR3 length: 15; clone size: .; D gene: .; J gene: TRBJ1-5; V gene: TRBV2; CDR3 protein: CASKIRDGSNQPQHF; CDR3 DNA: TGTGCCAGCAAGATCCGGGACGGTAGCAATCAGCCCCAGCATTTT
CDR3 length: 11; clone size: .; D gene: .; J gene: TRBJ2-1; V gene: TRBV5-1; CDR3 protein: CASSLENEQFF; CDR3 DNA: TGCGCCAGCAGCTTGGAGAATGAGCAGTTCTTC
CDR3 length: 15; clone size: .; D gene: .; J gene: TRBJ2-2; V gene: TRBV7-2; CDR3 protein: CASSLQSGDTGELFF; CDR3 DNA: TGTGCCAGCAGCTTACAAAGTGGGGACACCGGGGAGCTGTTTTTT
CDR3 length: 14; clone size: .; D gene: .; J gene: TRBJ2-5; V gene: TRBV6-5; CDR3 protein: CASSRTFEQETQYF; CDR3 DNA: TGTGCCAGCAGTCGAACATTTGAGCAAGAGACCCAGTACTTC
CDR3 length: 15; clone size: .; D gene: .; J gene: TRBJ1-6; V gene: TRBV15; CDR3 protein: CATSRDKTVNSPLHF; CDR3 DNA: TGTGCCACCAGCAGAGATAAGACAGTTAATTCACCCCTCCACTTT
CDR3 length: 15; clone size: .; D gene: TRBD2; J gene: TRBJ2-7; V gene: TRBV4-1; CDR3 protein: CASSQTTGGPYEQYF; CDR3 DNA: TGCGCCAGCAGCCAAACCACGGGGGGGCCCTACGAGCAGTACTTC
CDR3 length: 15; clone size: few; D gene: TRBD2; J gene: TRBJ2-3; V gene: TRBV11-2; CDR3 protein: CASSQSRSGGHVQYF; CDR3 DNA: TGTGCCAGCAGCCAGTCCAGGAGCGGGGGACACGTGCAGTATTTT
CDR3 length: 12; clone size: .; D gene: .; J gene: TRBJ1-6; V gene: TRBV9; CDR3 protein: CASSHRDSPLHF; CDR3 DNA: TGTGCCAGCAGCCACAGGGATTCACCCCTCCACTTT
CDR3 length: 14; clone size: .; D gene: TRBD1; J gene: TRBJ2-5; V gene: TRBV4-1; CDR3 protein: CASSQGGGVETQYF; CDR3 DNA: TGCGCCAGCAGCCAAGGAGGGGGCGTAGAGACCCAGTACTTC
CDR3 length: 16; clone size: .; D gene: TRBD1; J gene: TRBJ1-5; V gene: TRBV6-1; CDR3 protein: CASSEGTGIFHQPQHF; CDR3 DNA: TGTGCCAGCAGTGAGGGGACAGGGATCTTCCATCAGCCCCAGCATTTT
CDR3 length: 12; clone size: few; D gene: .; J gene: TRBJ1-2; V gene: TRBV5-1; CDR3 protein: CASSLARDGYTF; CDR3 DNA: TGCGCCAGCAGCTTGGCTAGGGACGGCTACACCTTC
CDR3 length: 14; clone size: .; D gene: .; J gene: TRBJ2-3; V gene: TRBV10-2; CDR3 protein: CASSPSNLPDTQYF; CDR3 DNA: TGCGCCAGCAGCCCTTCAAATTTGCCAGATACGCAGTATTTT
CDR3 length: 14; clone size: few; D gene: .; J gene: TRBJ2-6; V gene: TRBV14; CDR3 protein: CASSPITGANVLTF; CDR3 DNA: TGTGCCAGCAGCCCAATAACTGGGGCCAACGTCCTGACTTTC